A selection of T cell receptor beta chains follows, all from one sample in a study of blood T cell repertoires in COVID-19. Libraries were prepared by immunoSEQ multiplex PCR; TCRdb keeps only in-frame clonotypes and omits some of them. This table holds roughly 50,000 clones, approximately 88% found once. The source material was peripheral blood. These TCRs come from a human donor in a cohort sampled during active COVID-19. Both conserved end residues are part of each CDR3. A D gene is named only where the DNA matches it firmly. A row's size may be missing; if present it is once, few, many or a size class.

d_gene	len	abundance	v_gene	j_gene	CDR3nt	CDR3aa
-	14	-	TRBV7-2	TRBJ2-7	TGTGCCAGCAGCCGCGGAAGGTCCCCTTACGAGCAGTACTTC	CASSRGRSPYEQYF
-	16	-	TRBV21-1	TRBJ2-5	TGTGCCAGCAGCACGAGGACAGGGGTACTCCAAGAGACCCAGTACTTC	CASSTRTGVLQETQYF
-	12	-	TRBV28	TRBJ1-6	TGTGCCAGCAGCTCAGTAAATTCACCCCTCCACTTT	CASSSVNSPLHF
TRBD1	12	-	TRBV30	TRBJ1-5	TGTGCCTGGTCCAGGGGGCAGAAGCCCCAGCATTTT	CAWSRGQKPQHF
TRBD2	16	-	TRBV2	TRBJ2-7	TGTGCCAGCAGTGACCGGACTAGCGTGGGGTCCGACGAGCAGTACTTC	CASSDRTSVGSDEQYF
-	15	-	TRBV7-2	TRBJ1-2	TGTGCCAGCAGTTCCCCAAGGAGCAGGGTCGGTGGCTACACCTTC	CASSSPRSRVGGYTF
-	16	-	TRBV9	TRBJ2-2	TGTGCCAGCAGCGTAGCCAGGAACAGTACCACCGGGGAGCTGTTTTTT	CASSVARNSTTGELFF
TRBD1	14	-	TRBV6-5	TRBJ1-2	TGTGCCAGCAGTCCAACAGGGGGTCGGTATGGCTACACCTTC	CASSPTGGRYGYTF
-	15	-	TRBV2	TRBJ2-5	TGTGCCAGCAGTGAAAGTACCCGGGGCCAAGAGACCCAGTACTTC	CASSESTRGQETQYF
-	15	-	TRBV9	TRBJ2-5	TGTGCCAGCAGCGCACAAGAGGGGACTGTCGAGACCCAGTACTTC	CASSAQEGTVETQYF
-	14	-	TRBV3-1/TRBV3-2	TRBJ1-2	TGTGCCAGCAGCCAAGATTTTCGGTACTATGGCTACACCTTC	CASSQDFRYYGYTF
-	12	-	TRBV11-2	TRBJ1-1	TGTGCCAGCAGCTCTTTTAGGGGCGAAGCTTTCTTT	CASSSFRGEAFF
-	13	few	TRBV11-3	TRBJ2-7	TGTGCCAGCAGCCTGGCAGGGTCGGACGAGCAGTACTTC	CASSLAGSDEQYF
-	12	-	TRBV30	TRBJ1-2	TGTGCCTGGACAGTGTCTGACTATGGCTACACCTTC	CAWTVSDYGYTF
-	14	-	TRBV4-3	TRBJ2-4	TGCGCCAGCAGCCCCAGGGCCAGAACAAACATTCAGTACTTC	CASSPRARTNIQYF
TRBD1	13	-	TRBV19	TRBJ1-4	TGTGCCAGTAGGACAGGGGGCCCTGAAAAACTGTTTTTT	CASRTGGPEKLFF
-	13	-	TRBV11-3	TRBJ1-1	TGTGCCAGCAGCTTACAGGGCGGAACTGAAGCTTTCTTT	CASSLQGGTEAFF
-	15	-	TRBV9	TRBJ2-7	TGTGCCAGCAGCGTAGGTGGGGGGACCACCTACGAGCAGTACTTC	CASSVGGGTTYEQYF
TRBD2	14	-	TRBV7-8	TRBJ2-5	TGTGCCACTGGGCTAGCGGGGCGACAAGAGACCCAGTACTTC	CATGLAGRQETQYF
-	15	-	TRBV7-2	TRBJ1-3	TGTGCCAGCAGGCCCAACGGGGTCTCTGGAAACACCATATATTTT	CASRPNGVSGNTIYF
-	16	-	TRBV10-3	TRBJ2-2	TGTGCCATCAGTGAGTTGGCAGGGCGGAACACCGGGGAGCTGTTTTTT	CAISELAGRNTGELFF
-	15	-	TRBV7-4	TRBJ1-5	TGTGCCAGCAGCTATCCAGAGGAGGAGAAGCAGCCCCAGCATTTT	CASSYPEEEKQPQHF
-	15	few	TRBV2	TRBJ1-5	TGTGCCAGCATTAGCAGCCCCAATAGCAATCAGCCCCAGCATTTT	CASISSPNSNQPQHF
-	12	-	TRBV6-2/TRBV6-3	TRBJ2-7	TGTGCCAGCAGTCGCCTGACAGGACCCAAAGACTTC	CASSRLTGPKDF
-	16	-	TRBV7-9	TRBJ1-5	TGTGCCAGCAGCCAGTGGGGGGGCAATAGCAATCAGCCCCAGCATTTT	CASSQWGGNSNQPQHF
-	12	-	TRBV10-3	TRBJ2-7	TGTGCCACCGCTGAGGGCTCTTACGAGCAGTACTTC	CATAEGSYEQYF
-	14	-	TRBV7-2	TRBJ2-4	TGTGCCAGCAGCCCCCCCGGGGTGGCAAACATTCAGTACTTC	CASSPPGVANIQYF
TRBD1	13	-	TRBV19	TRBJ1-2	TGTGCCAGCGGAAACAGGGGGGACTATGGCTACACCTTC	CASGNRGDYGYTF